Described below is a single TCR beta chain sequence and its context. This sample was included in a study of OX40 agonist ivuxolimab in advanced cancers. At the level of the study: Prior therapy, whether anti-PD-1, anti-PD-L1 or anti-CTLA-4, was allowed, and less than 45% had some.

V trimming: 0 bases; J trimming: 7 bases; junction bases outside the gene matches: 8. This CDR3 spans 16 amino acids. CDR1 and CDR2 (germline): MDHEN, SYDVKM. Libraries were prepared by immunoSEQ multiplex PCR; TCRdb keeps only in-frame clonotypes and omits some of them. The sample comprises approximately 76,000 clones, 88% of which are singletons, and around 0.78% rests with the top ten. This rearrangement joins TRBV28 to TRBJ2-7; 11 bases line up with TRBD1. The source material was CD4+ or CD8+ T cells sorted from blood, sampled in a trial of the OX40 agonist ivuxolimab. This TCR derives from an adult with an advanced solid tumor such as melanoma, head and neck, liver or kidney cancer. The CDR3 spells CASSLWGTGGIREQYF. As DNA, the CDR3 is TGTGCCAGCAGTTTATGGGGGACAGGGGGAATAAGGGAGCAGTACTTC.